The clone carrying this T cell receptor beta chain has a count of ten or more. The target antigen is unknown. The data were obtained in a study of CD8 T cells in ankylosing spondylitis. Study-level points and caveats: Certain motif variants had earlier been reported in reactive arthritis synovial fluid and blood.

V was shortened by 3 bases and J by 3 bases, with 24 bases between the two germline ends. The length of the CDR3 is 19 residues. Germline V gives CDR1 SGHAT, CDR2 FQDESV (reference sequence). TCRdb used MiXCR to reprocess the 5' RACE reads, holding one entry per CDR3 protein. This sample carries a few hundred thousand distinct CDR3 sequences, 15% to 20% of them seen once, and the ten largest clones take roughly 34%. The specimen was blood, either unsorted or a sorted T cell fraction (not recorded which). The chain combines TRBV11-1 with TRBJ1-3, with unresolved D. The sequence came from a male donor with ankylosing spondylitis or in good health (not recorded which). Here the CDR3 reads CASSFTLGLTASNGNTIYF. For the CDR3, the DNA is TGTGCCAGCAGCTTCACCCTGGGGTTGACCGCTAGTAATGGAAACACCATATATTTT.